These 16 T cell receptor beta chains originate from one sample sequenced in a study of control samples from healthy donors and cancer patients. Data came from immunoSEQ multiplex PCR; TCRdb stores just in-frame clones and leaves some out. The sample has approximately 140,000 clones, under 95% seen once. Sequences were obtained from blood. The receptors stem from a man younger than 35 in good health.

This chain connects TRBV7-2 to TRBJ2-5; 7 bases are a match to TRBD1. Germline values: CDR1 SGHTA, CDR2 FQGNSA. The CDR3 sequence is 15 residues long. Germline trimming cut 0 bases from V and 5 bases from J; bases unmatched to any gene: 6. CDR3 sequence (DNA): TGTGCCAGCAGCTTAGCGCCACAGGGGAAGGAGACCCAGTACTTC. It encodes CASSLAPQGKETQYF.

V and J are TRBV19 and TRBJ1-6, with D possibly being TRBD1 (5 bases). Trimming stripped 8 bases from V and 9 bases from J, with 14 bases between. Germline CDR1 reads LNHDA; CDR2 reads SQIVND (reference sequence). This CDR3 comprises 13 residues. CDR3 protein: CASWGTKGSPLHF. Here the CDR3 DNA reads TGTGCCAGTTGGGGGACCAAGGGTTCACCCCTCCACTTT.

CDR3 sequence (DNA): TGTGCCAGCAGCCAAGATGCCTCTGGAAACACCATATATTTT. It yields the protein CASSQDASGNTIYF. The rearrangement joins TRBV3-1 (or the pseudogene TRBV3-2) to TRBJ1-3; D not resolved. This CDR3 contains 14 residues. Germline CDR1 and CDR2: LGHDT and YNNKEL (reference sequence). V gave up 0 bases and J gave up 0 bases, with 3 bases separating them.

The J gene is TRBJ2-2, the V gene TRBV4-3; 9 nucleotides agree with TRBD2. The CDR3 consists of 15 residues. The germline V gene encodes CDR1 LGHNA and CDR2 YSLEER. The V and J ends lost 1 base and 6 bases, in that order; junction bases with no gene match: 3. CDR3 amino acids: CASSQGGGAAGELFF. CDR3 DNA: TGCGCCAGCAGCCAAGGCGGGGGGGCCGCCGGGGAGCTGTTTTTT.

The chain joins TRBV30 to TRBJ2-1, with 7 bases matching TRBD2. This CDR3 has 15 residues. J lost 5 bases, V lost 5 bases, and 12 bases had no gene match. CDR1 GTSNPN and CDR2 SVGIG come from the germline V gene (reference sequence). The chain's CDR3 is CAWDPGLLGDNEQFF. The CDR3 DNA reads TGTGCCTGGGACCCGGGACTACTTGGGGACAATGAGCAGTTCTTC.

The J gene is TRBJ1-1, the V gene TRBV14; the D gene is possibly TRBD1 (6 bases). CDR3 length: 12 residues. The germline gives CDR1 SGHDN, CDR2 FVKESK. V lost 6 bases to trimming and J lost 4 bases, with 9 bases between them. The CDR3 here is CASSWGATEAFF. DNA of the CDR3: TGTGCCAGCAGTTGGGGGGCCACTGAAGCTTTCTTT.

This chain links TRBV18 with TRBJ2-7; 7 bases line up with TRBD1. The CDR3 totals 16 residues. The germline V gene encodes CDR1 KGHSH and CDR2 LQKENI. After removal of 3 bases from V and 0 bases from J, the junction contained 8 bases not matched to a gene. The CDR3 region is CASSPGTVLSSYEQYF. In DNA, the CDR3 is TGTGCCAGCTCACCGGGGACAGTCTTAAGCTCCTACGAGCAGTACTTC.

The genes are TRBV29-1 and TRBJ2-3; TRBD1 matches 10 bases. The CDR3 spans 13 residues. Germline assignment: CDR1 SQVTM and CDR2 ANQGSEA. The J segment lost 2 bases and the V segment lost 6 bases, leaving 2 bases of the junction unmatched. The CDR3 region has the DNA TGCAGCGTACGACAGGGGGCCACAGATACGCAGTATTTT. It yields the protein CSVRQGATDTQYF.

The V and J genes are TRBV6-5 and TRBJ1-6; tentative D call: TRBD1 (6 bases). The germline V and J ends were trimmed by 6 bases and 6 bases, with 15 bases remaining between them. This CDR3 is built from 15 residues. Germline-derived CDR1 and CDR2 are MNHEY and SVGAGI. The CDR3: CASSLLAGANSPLHF. CDR3 bases: TGTGCCAGCAGCCTCCTCGCGGGGGCTAATTCACCCCTCCACTTT.

The chain employs TRBV19 and TRBJ1-1; D gene ambiguous. Looked up from germline, CDR1 is LNHDA and CDR2 is SQIVND (reference sequence). Trimming removed 3 bases at V and 0 bases at J, with 11 bases between. This CDR3 has 15 amino acids. The chain's CDR3 is CASSMRVGVNTEAFF. In nucleotides, the CDR3 is TGTGCCAGTAGTATGCGAGTCGGCGTGAACACTGAAGCTTTCTTT.

A note on this clone: The sample contains more than one DNA sequence encoding this CDR3. This chain joins TRBV4-3 and TRBJ2-5; no clear D gene. CDR1 is LGHNA and CDR2 is YSLEER in the germline V gene. The V gene lost 0 bases and the J gene lost 4 bases, with 9 bases spanning the gap. The CDR3 length is 14 residues. For the CDR3, the DNA is TGCGCCAGCAGCCAAGATACGAGTCGAGAGACCCAGTACTTC. Translation gives CASSQDTSRETQYF.

Comment on this clone: Other nucleotide sequences in the sample specify the same CDR3. This sequence joins TRBV19 and TRBJ1-1; TRBD1 might be the D (6 bases). CDR1 is LNHDA and CDR2 is SQIVND in the germline V gene (reference sequence). V lost 4 bases and J lost 4, with 10 bases in between. The CDR3 is made up of 13 amino acids. CDR3 amino acids: CASSRGGGTEAFF. The CDR3 coding sequence is TGTGCCAGTAGTAGGGGAGGGGGCACTGAAGCTTTCTTT.

This chain links TRBV5-1 with TRBJ1-6; D possibly corresponds to TRBD1 (5 bases). From germline, CDR1 is SGHRS and CDR2 YFSETQ. V was shortened by 0 bases and J by 0 bases, with 13 bases between the two germline ends. The CDR3 has 18 amino acids. DNA for the CDR3: TGCGCCAGCAGCTTGGTGGGGGTTAGTAGCTCCTATAATTCACCCCTCCACTTT. Translating it yields CASSLVGVSSSYNSPLHF.

The chain uses TRBV4-1 and TRBJ1-3; D gene unclear. Germline V lookup: CDR1 MGHRA, CDR2 YSYEKL. This CDR3 comprises 17 residues. Trimming took off 0 bases at V and 9 bases at J, with 21 bases between the two ends. The CDR3 DNA follows: TGCGCCAGCAGCCAAGATGACTGGGTGATTCGTGAAGGCACCATATATTTT. Encoded protein: CASSQDDWVIREGTIYF.

The chain combines TRBV10-3 with TRBJ1-6; D possibly corresponds to TRBD1 (6 bases). CDR1 is ENHRY, CDR2 SYGVKD, per germline. The CDR3 covers 15 residues. Trimming pared 8 bases from V and 9 bases from J, leaving 20 bases between. This CDR3 is CAIRRDTGVPSPLHF. In DNA, the CDR3 is TGTGCCATCCGCCGGGACACCGGCGTACCTTCACCCCTCCACTTT.

The chain has TRBV19 and TRBJ1-5; tentative D call: TRBD1 (5 bases). The length of the CDR3 is 15 residues. The germline CDR1 and CDR2 sequences are LNHDA and SQIVND (reference sequence). Trimming shortened V by 3 bases and J by 0 bases, and 9 bases separated the two germline ends. CDR3 protein: CASSIRQYSNQPQHF. Here the CDR3 DNA reads TGTGCCAGTAGTATTAGACAGTATAGCAATCAGCCCCAGCATTTT.